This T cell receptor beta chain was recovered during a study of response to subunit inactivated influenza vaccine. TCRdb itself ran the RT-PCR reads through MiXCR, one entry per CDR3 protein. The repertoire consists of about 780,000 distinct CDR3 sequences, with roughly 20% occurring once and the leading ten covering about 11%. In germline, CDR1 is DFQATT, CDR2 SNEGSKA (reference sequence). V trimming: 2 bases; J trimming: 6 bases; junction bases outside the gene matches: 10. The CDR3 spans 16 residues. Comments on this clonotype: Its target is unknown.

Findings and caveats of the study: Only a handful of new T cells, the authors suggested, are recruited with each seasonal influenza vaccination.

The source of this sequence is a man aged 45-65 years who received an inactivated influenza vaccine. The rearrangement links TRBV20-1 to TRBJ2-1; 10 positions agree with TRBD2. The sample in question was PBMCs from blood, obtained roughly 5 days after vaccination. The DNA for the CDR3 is TGCAGTGCTAGAATCCAAAGCGGGGGGGCTTTCAATGAGCAGTTCTTC. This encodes CSARIQSGGAFNEQFF.